This paragraph reports one T cell receptor beta chain. Its antigen is undetermined. The assay was immunoSEQ multiplex PCR, and TCRdb's table has in-frame clones only and misses some. The top ten clones hold around 7.6% of a sample with about 140,000 clones, about 90% of them seen once. This record comes from a study of T cell responses to AZD1222 COVID-19 vaccine. Regarding the study as a whole: The study identified only 6 or 7 AZD1222 recipients as seropositive at baseline. Females outnumbered males among donors, who were mostly white British; clonal diversity was possibly underestimated. Vaccine-associated CD4 TCRs spanned spike, dominant at 160-218 and 743-854. Of spike-specific TCRs, nearly half reportedly target regions left unmutated in variants.

The CDR3 has 13 residues. Germline CDR1 SGHTA, CDR2 FQGTGA. After removal of 5 bases from V and 7 bases from J, the junction contained 3 bases not matched to a gene. Sequencing was performed on peripheral blood, taken 28 days after the second dose of the MenACWY control vaccine. The sequence came from an adult who received the MenACWY meningococcal vaccine as a control. This chain uses TRBV7-3 with TRBJ2-1, with 9 bases that match TRBD1. The CDR3 loop reads CASSPTGGNEQFF. Written as DNA, the CDR3 is TGTGCCAGCAGCCCGACAGGGGGGAATGAGCAGTTCTTC.